The entry below gives a single TCR beta chain sequence along with its context. The data are from a study of cytotoxic CD8 clonotypes in ibrutinib-treated CLL. About the study: Across the patients, about a dozen were relapsed/refractory, roughly 14 treatment-naive and 17 to 18 IGHV unmutated. Mean values per sample were 250,000 to 300,000 productive templates and 94,082 productive rearrangements.

Deep sequencing aimed at 1 in 200,000 to 1 in 1 million T cells' resolution. Generated by immunoSEQ multiplex PCR, the TCRdb table keeps only in-frame clones and is missing some. This table holds 13,000 to 15,000 clones, 64% found once. The CDR3 totals 14 residues. Per the germline V gene, CDR1 is SEHNR and CDR2 is FQNEAQ (reference sequence). V gave up 0 bases and J gave up 2 bases, with 7 bases separating them. V gene TRBV7-9 combines with J gene TRBJ2-5, with D possibly matching TRBD1 (6 bases). The TCR originated in a human donor with chronic lymphocytic leukemia. Sequences were derived from PBMCs, sampled before ibrutinib treatment. DNA of the CDR3: TGTGCCAGCAGCTTAGCGCAGGGGCAAGAGACCCAGTACTTC. Translation: CASSLAQGQETQYF.